This TCR beta chain was recovered during a study of T cell repertoires in cytomegalovirus infection. Across the study: The authors relied on CMV epitopes, both recently identified HLA-C-restricted and well-studied HLA-B-restricted. It can be stated that public TCR beta signatures indicated CMV infection as well as a matching HLA type. Whole-study findings and limits: Across the ex vivo response, the dominant clonotypes were HLA-C-restricted CMV-specific TCR beta clonotypes. Totalled public TCR beta family frequency picked out people who carried CMV plus the relevant HLA.

This clonotype has more than one count but fewer than ten. Its antigen is undetermined. TCRdb used MiXCR to reprocess the reads, holding one entry per CDR3 protein. The data contain 650,000 to 850,000 distinct CDR3 sequences, almost 30% of them singletons. This CDR3 region has 15 residues. V lost 4 bases to trimming and J lost 4 bases; unmatched junction nucleotides: 2. Germline V gives CDR1 MNHEY, CDR2 SMNVEV (reference sequence). The rearrangement uses TRBV27 and TRBJ2-3, with 13 bases aligning to TRBD2. This receptor was obtained from a human donor in good health (CMV status not recorded). Some clones in this sample may be carry-over from other donors' samples. This specimen consisted of cultured CD8+ T cells from PBMCs, obtained from culture after CMV antigen stimulation. CDR3 in amino acids: CASSWGLAGSDTQYF. The DNA for the CDR3 is TGTGCCAGCAGTTGGGGACTAGCGGGATCAGATACGCAGTATTTT.